The clone carrying this T cell receptor beta chain has just a few counts. The data were obtained in a study of T cells in Graves' hyperthyroidism and ophthalmopathy. RNA transcripts gave rise to amplified TCR beta CDR3 regions. With the HTBI primer set, the TCR CDR3 went through a first round of RT-PCR. TCRdb itself ran the multiplex PCR reads through MiXCR, one entry per CDR3 protein. The sample includes more than 300,000 distinct CDR3 sequences, 11% to 15% of them seen just once. The CDR3 is 14 amino acids. Germline CDR1 and CDR2: SGDLS and YYNGEE. V was shortened by 4 bases and J by 6 bases, with 17 bases between the two germline ends.

The sequence was obtained from a woman in her twenties or thirties with Graves' hyperthyroidism. The sequenced material came from blood. The chain combines TRBV9 with TRBJ2-7; a weak D match, TRBD1 (5 bases). The CDR3 DNA sequence: TGTGCCAGCAGCCTGGACATGGGTAATATCGAGCAGTACTTC. It is translated as CASSLDMGNIEQYF.